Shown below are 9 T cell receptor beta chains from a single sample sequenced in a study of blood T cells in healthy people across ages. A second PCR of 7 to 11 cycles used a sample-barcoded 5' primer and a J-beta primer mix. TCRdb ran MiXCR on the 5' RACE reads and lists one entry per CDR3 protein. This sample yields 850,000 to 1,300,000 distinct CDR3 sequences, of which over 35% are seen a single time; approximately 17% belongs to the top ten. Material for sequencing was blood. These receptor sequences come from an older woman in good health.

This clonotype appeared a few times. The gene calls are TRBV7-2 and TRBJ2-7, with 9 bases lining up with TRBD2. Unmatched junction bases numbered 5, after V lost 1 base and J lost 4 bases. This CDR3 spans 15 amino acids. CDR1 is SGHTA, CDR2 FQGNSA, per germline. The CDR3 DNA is TGTGCCAGCAGCTTAGATAGTAGCGGGGGATACGAGCAGTACTTC. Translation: CASSLDSSGGYEQYF.

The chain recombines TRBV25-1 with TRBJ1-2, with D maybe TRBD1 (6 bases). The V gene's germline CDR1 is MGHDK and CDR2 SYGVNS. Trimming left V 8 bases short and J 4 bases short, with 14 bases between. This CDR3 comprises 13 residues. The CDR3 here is CASGQTGVYGYTF. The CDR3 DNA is TGTGCCAGCGGGCAGACAGGCGTCTATGGCTACACCTTC.

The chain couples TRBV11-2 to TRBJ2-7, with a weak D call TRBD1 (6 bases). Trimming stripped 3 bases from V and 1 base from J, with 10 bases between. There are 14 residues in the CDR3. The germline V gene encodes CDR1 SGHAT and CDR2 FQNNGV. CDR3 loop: CASSFAGTSYEQYF. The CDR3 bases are TGTGCCAGCAGCTTTGCCGGGACATCCTACGAGCAGTACTTC. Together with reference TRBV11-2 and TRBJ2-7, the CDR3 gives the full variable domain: EAGVAQSPRYKIIEKRQSVAFWCNPISGHATLYWYQQILGQGPKLLIQFQNNGVVDDSQLPKDRFSAERLKGVDSTLKIQPAKLEDSAVYLCASSFAGTSYEQYFGPGTRLTVT.

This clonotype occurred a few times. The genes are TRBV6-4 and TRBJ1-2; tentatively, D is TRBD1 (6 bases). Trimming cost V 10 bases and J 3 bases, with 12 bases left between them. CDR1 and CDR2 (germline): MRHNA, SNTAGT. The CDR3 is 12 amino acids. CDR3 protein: CATWDTYYGYTF. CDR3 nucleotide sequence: TGTGCCACCTGGGACACCTACTATGGCTACACCTTC.

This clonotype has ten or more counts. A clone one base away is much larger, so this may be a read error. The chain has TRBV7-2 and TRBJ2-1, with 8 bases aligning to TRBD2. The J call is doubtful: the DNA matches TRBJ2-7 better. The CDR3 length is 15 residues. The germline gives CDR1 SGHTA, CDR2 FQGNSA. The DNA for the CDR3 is TGCGCCAGCAGCTTGGCGGGAGGCTCCTACAATGAGCAGTACTTC. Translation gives CASSLAGGSYNEQYF.

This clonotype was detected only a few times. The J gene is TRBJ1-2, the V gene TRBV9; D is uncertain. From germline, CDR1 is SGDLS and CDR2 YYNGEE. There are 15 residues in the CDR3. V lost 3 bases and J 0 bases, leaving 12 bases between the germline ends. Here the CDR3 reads CASSALAGSNYGYTF. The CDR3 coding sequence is TGTGCCAGCAGCGCCCTTGCCGGGTCTAACTATGGCTACACCTTC. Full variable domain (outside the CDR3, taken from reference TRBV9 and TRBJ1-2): DSGVTQTPKHLITATGQRVTLRCSPRSGDLSVYWYQQSLDQGLQFLIQYYNGEERAKGNILERFSAQQFPDLHSELNLSSLELGDSALYFCASSALAGSNYGYTFGSGTRLTVV.

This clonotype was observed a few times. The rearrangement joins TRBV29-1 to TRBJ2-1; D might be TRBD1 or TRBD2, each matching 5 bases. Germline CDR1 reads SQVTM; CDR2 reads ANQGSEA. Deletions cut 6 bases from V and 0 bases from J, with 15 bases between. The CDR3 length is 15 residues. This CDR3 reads CSVGVWGSSYNEQFF. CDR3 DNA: TGCAGCGTGGGGGTATGGGGGAGCTCCTACAATGAGCAGTTCTTC.

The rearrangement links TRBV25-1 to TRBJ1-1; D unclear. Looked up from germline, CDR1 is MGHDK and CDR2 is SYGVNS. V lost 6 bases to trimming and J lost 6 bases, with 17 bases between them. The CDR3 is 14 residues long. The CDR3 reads CASRPPGVKAEAFF. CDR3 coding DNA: TGTGCCAGCAGGCCCCCGGGCGTTAAGGCTGAAGCTTTCTTT.

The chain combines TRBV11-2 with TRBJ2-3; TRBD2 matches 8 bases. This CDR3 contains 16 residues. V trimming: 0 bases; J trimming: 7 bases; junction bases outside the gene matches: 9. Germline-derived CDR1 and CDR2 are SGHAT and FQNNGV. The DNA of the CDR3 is TGTGCCAGCAGCTTAGAAGCCGGGAGGGCCTTTTATACGCAGTATTTT. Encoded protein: CASSLEAGRAFYTQYF.